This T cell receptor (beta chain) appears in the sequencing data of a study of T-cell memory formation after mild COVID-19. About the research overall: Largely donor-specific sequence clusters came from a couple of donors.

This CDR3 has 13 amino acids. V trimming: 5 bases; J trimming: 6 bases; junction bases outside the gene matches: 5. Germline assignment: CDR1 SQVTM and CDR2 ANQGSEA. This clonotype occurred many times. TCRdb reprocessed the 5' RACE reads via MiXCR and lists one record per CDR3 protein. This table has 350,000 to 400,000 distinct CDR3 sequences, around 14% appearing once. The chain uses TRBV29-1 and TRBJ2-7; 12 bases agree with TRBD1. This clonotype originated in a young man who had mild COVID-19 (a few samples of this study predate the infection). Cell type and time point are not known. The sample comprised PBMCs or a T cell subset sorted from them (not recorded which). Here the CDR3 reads CSVKGQGASEQYF. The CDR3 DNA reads TGCAGCGTTAAGGGACAGGGGGCTAGCGAGCAGTACTTC.